Following are 30 T cell receptor beta chains from one sample sequenced in a study of beta chain features in type 1 diabetes. The antigens for these receptors are not known. The study's findings and limits: Moderate but significant shortening of TCRB CDR3s was recorded in all four CD4+ subsets from Type 1 diabetes patients.

The authors reverse transcribed all of the isolated RNA, so sequencing captured expressed TCRB transcripts. Clones were read by immunoSEQ multiplex PCR, and TCRdb kept only the in-frame ones, dropping some. This repertoire shows 20,000 to 25,000 clones, roughly 56% found once; its top ten account for about 0.37%. Sequenced material: stem cell memory CD4+ T cells from blood. These receptors were collected from a man younger than 35 with type 1 diabetes.

The chain combines TRBV5-6 with TRBJ2-3; tentatively, D is TRBD2 (5 bases). The CDR3 totals 16 residues. V gave up 5 bases and J gave up 4 bases, with 20 bases separating them. The germline V gene has CDR1 SGHDT and CDR2 YYEEEE. This CDR3 is CASRQRGVMAPDTQYF. CDR3 coding DNA: TGTGCCAGCAGGCAACGGGGAGTGATGGCGCCAGATACGCAGTATTTT.

This clone appeared a few times. CDR3 nucleotide sequence: TGTGCCAGCAGCTTGGCGTCCGGACTAGCGGGGTACAATGAGCAGTTCTTC. This codes for CASSLASGLAGYNEQFF. This chain uses TRBV5-4 with TRBJ2-1; 12 nucleotides match TRBD2. V shed 0 bases, J shed 4 bases, and the junction held 5 bases outside the gene matches. Germline V gene sequence: CDR1 SGHNT, CDR2 YYREEE (reference sequence). This CDR3 is built from 17 residues.

This clone was seen only a few times. The CDR3 protein is CAARTSSYNEQFF. The CDR3 bases are TGTGCCGCCCGGACTAGCTCCTACAATGAGCAGTTCTTC. This sequence joins TRBV7-2 and TRBJ2-1, with TRBD2 identical over 7 bases. The V and J ends lost 11 bases and 0 bases, in that order; junction bases with no gene match: 4. Germline V gene lookup returns CDR1 SGHTA and CDR2 FQGNSA. The CDR3 is 13 residues long.

V gene TRBV9 combines with J gene TRBJ1-1, with D maybe TRBD1 (6 bases). The CDR3 is made up of 12 amino acids. Germline V lookup: CDR1 SGDLS, CDR2 YYNGEE. With 5 bases removed from V and 5 bases from J, the gap between germline ends came to 10 bases. DNA for the CDR3: TGTGCCAGCAGTGCGAGGGGGACTGAAGCTTTCTTT. It specifies CASSARGTEAFF.

The chain combines TRBV5-6 with TRBJ1-1; TRBD1 aligns across 7 bases. CDR1 is SGHDT, CDR2 YYEEEE, per germline. After removal of 4 bases from V and 0 bases from J, the junction contained 12 bases not matched to a gene. There are 17 residues in the CDR3. This CDR3 is CASSLAGTVSMNTEAFF. The DNA of the CDR3 is TGTGCCAGCAGCCTCGCCGGGACAGTTAGTATGAACACTGAAGCTTTCTTT.

The chain combines TRBV5-1 with TRBJ2-2; the match to TRBD1 covers 8 bases. Trimming cost V 7 bases and J 7 bases; bases outside gene matches: 9. This CDR3 has 14 residues. Germline V CDR1 and CDR2: SGHRS, YFSETQ. The CDR3 loop is CASGKDRDGGELFF. The CDR3 DNA follows: TGCGCCAGCGGGAAGGACAGGGACGGCGGGGAGCTGTTTTTT.

This clone was counted only a few times. The chain carries TRBV29-1 and TRBJ2-3; 7 positions agree with TRBD2. The CDR3 is made up of 15 amino acids. Per the germline V gene, CDR1 is SQVTM and CDR2 is ANQGSEA. Unmatched junction bases numbered 14, after V lost 8 bases and J lost 3 bases. The CDR3 bases are TGCAGCTCCTCTCCAGTGGCGGGAGTTACAGATACGCAGTATTTT. Protein: CSSSPVAGVTDTQYF.

The V and J genes are TRBV5-5 and TRBJ1-5; a possible D gene is TRBD1 (6 bases). The V gene lost 0 bases and the J gene lost 5 bases, with 9 bases spanning the gap. Germline V gene sequence: CDR1 SGHKS, CDR2 YYEKEE (reference sequence). This CDR3 region has 14 residues. CDR3 sequence reads: CASSLVAGDQPQHF. The CDR3 DNA reads TGTGCCAGCAGCTTGGTGGCAGGGGATCAGCCCCAGCATTTT.

The rearrangement joins TRBV28 to TRBJ1-5; D ambiguous. Germline V gene data show CDR1 as MDHEN and CDR2 as SYDVKM. The CDR3 consists of 13 residues. Trimming pared 6 bases from V and 1 base from J, leaving 7 bases between. The CDR3 sequence is CASSFSSNQPQHF. The CDR3 region has the DNA TGTGCCAGCAGCTTTTCCAGCAATCAGCCCCAGCATTTT. Combining the CDR3 with reference TRBV28 and TRBJ1-5 gives the whole variable domain DVKVTQSSRYLVKRTGEKVFLECVQDMDHENMFWYRQDPGLGLRLIYFSYDVKMKEKGDIPEGYSVSREKKERFSLILESASTNQTSMYLCASSFSSNQPQHFGDGTRLSIL.

This sequence joins TRBV7-8 and TRBJ2-1; TRBD2 is a possible D gene (6 bases). CDR1 and CDR2 from the germline V gene are SGHVS and FQNEAQ. Trimming took 2 bases from V and 0 from J, leaving 11 bases between them. This CDR3 comprises 16 residues. The CDR3 sequence is CASSLKGGDSYNEQFF. The CDR3 DNA follows: TGTGCCAGCAGCTTAAAGGGCGGGGACTCCTACAATGAGCAGTTCTTC.

This rearrangement joins TRBV7-2 to TRBJ2-1; perhaps TRBD2 as D (5 bases). The germline V and J ends were trimmed by 1 base and 9 bases, with 16 bases remaining between them. CDR3 length equals 15 residues. Per germline, CDR1 SGHTA and CDR2 FQGNSA. The CDR3 DNA follows: TGTGCCAGCAGCTTAGGGAGGACCAGATACGGTGAGCAGTTCTTC. Its protein is CASSLGRTRYGEQFF.

This chain connects TRBV7-9 to TRBJ2-3; the match to TRBD1 covers 9 bases. This CDR3 region has 16 residues. The ends lost 5 bases at V and 5 bases at J; junction bases unmatched: 11. Germline V gene lookup returns CDR1 SEHNR and CDR2 FQNEAQ (reference sequence). The CDR3 nucleotides read TGTGCCAGCAGCGGCCTCCGGGACAGGGCTAGAGATACGCAGTATTTT. Protein sequence: CASSGLRDRARDTQYF.

This clone was observed a handful of times. The chain carries TRBV15 and TRBJ2-7; 8 nucleotides align to TRBD2. The germline V gene encodes CDR1 LNHNV and CDR2 YYDKDF (reference sequence). The CDR3 extends over 13 amino acids. V shed 6 bases and J 0 bases; nucleotides not matched to a gene: 1. The CDR3 bases are TGTGCCACCAGAAGCGGGAGCTCCTACGAGCAGTACTTC. Amino acids: CATRSGSSYEQYF.

V and J are TRBV5-1 and TRBJ2-1; maybe TRBD2 (5 bases). Germline V gene data show CDR1 as SGHRS and CDR2 as YFSETQ. The CDR3 length is 16 residues. V was cut by 1 base and J by 5 bases, with 16 bases left in between. For the CDR3, the DNA is TGCGCCAGCAGCTTGCACCTAGCCGGGGAGAACAATGAGCAGTTCTTC. It is translated as CASSLHLAGENNEQFF. The variable domain in full, completed from reference TRBV5-1 and TRBJ2-1, reads KAGVTQTPRYLIKTRGQQVTLSCSPISGHRSVSWYQQTPGQGLQFLFEYFSETQRNKGNFPGRFSGRQFSNSRSEMNVSTLELGDSALYLCASSLHLAGENNEQFFGPGTRLTVL.

This clone has a single count. This sequence joins TRBV7-8 and TRBJ2-2; D uncertain. This CDR3 has 15 amino acids. Trimming left V 5 bases short and J 4 bases short, with 14 bases between. Germline assignment: CDR1 SGHVS and CDR2 FQNEAQ. The CDR3 protein is CASSPLILATGELFF. CDR3 nucleotide sequence: TGTGCCAGCAGCCCCTTGATTTTGGCCACCGGGGAGCTGTTTTTT.

V gene TRBV15 combines with J gene TRBJ2-2; 10 bases are a match to TRBD2. The trim removed 1 base at V and 5 bases at J, leaving 4 bases unmatched. CDR3 length: 16 amino acids. Germline CDR1 is LNHNV and CDR2 is YYDKDF (reference sequence). The CDR3 region has the DNA TGTGCCACCAGCAGAGGGGGAGCGGGGGGGACCGGGGAGCTGTTTTTT. Protein product: CATSRGGAGGTGELFF.

CDR3 in amino acids: CASSFQTGQPQHF. CDR3 sequence (DNA): TGTGCCAGTAGTTTTCAGACAGGTCAGCCCCAGCATTTT. This chain uses TRBV19 with TRBJ1-5, with D perhaps TRBD1 (6 bases). From germline, CDR1 is LNHDA and CDR2 SQIVND (reference sequence). CDR3 size: 13 residues. V lost 5 bases and J 6 bases, leaving 11 bases between the germline ends.

V usage is TRBV5-1 and J usage is TRBJ1-2; the match to TRBD1 covers 7 bases. CDR1 and CDR2 (germline): SGHRS, YFSETQ. The CDR3 is 14 residues long. The J segment lost 8 bases and the V segment lost 6 bases, leaving 13 bases of the junction unmatched. CDR3 sequence (DNA): TGCGCCAGCACCCCTACCAGGGGGATTGAGGGCTACACCTTC. As protein: CASTPTRGIEGYTF.

This chain links TRBV28 with TRBJ2-4, with 9 nucleotides matching TRBD2. The junction had 12 bases not matched to a gene; V was cut back by 4 bases and J by 8 bases. Germline V gene lookup returns CDR1 MDHEN and CDR2 SYDVKM. The CDR3 is made up of 16 amino acids. The CDR3: CASSSPSREGGYIQYF. CDR3 DNA: TGTGCCAGCAGTTCCCCCTCGCGGGAGGGAGGGTACATTCAGTACTTC. The full variable domain, with the rest looked up from reference TRBV28 and TRBJ2-4, is DVKVTQSSRYLVKRTGEKVFLECVQDMDHENMFWYRQDPGLGLRLIYFSYDVKMKEKGDIPEGYSVSREKKERFSLILESASTNQTSMYLCASSSPSREGGYIQYFGAGTRLSVL.

This clone came up a few times. V usage is TRBV5-4 and J usage is TRBJ2-1; 12 nucleotides match TRBD2. Germline V CDR1 and CDR2: SGHNT, YYREEE (reference sequence). The V segment lost 4 bases and the J segment 3 bases; nucleotides outside the gene matches: 2. This CDR3 contains 15 residues. In DNA form, the CDR3 reads TGTGCCAGCAGCCGGACTAGCGGGGTCTACAATGAGCAGTTCTTC. This codes for CASSRTSGVYNEQFF.

This rearrangement joins TRBV15 to TRBJ1-4; no clear D gene. Germline V gene data show CDR1 as LNHNV and CDR2 as YYDKDF (reference sequence). The CDR3 spans 16 residues. Trimming cost V 0 bases and J 7 bases, with 15 bases left between them. The DNA of the CDR3 is TGTGCCACCAGCAGAGATCTAGGGAGGCTTGGTGAAAAACTGTTTTTT. It yields the protein CATSRDLGRLGEKLFF.

This chain links TRBV25-1 with TRBJ2-2; possible D gene TRBD2, 6 bases. CDR1 MGHDK and CDR2 SYGVNS come from the germline V gene. This CDR3 comprises 12 residues. V was shortened by 9 bases and J by 7 bases, with 12 bases between the two germline ends. The CDR3 region has the DNA TGTGCCAGTCGTCGGGGGTACGGGGAGCTGTTTTTT. The encoded protein is CASRRGYGELFF.

This clone was seen only a few times. V usage is TRBV28 and J usage is TRBJ1-2; TRBD1 aligns across 10 bases. Germline V gene lookup returns CDR1 MDHEN and CDR2 SYDVKM. This CDR3 is built from 13 residues. Unmatched junction bases numbered 4, after V lost 7 bases and J lost 5 bases. The CDR3, as DNA: TGTGCCAGCATCCTGGGACAGGGGTATGGCTACACCTTC. It encodes CASILGQGYGYTF.

The chain uses TRBV7-2 and TRBJ1-3; D unclear. Germline CDR1 is SGHTA and CDR2 is FQGNSA. The CDR3 loop spans 13 amino acids. Trimming removed 5 bases at V and 3 bases at J, with 8 bases between. The CDR3 DNA sequence: TGTGCCAGCAGCCCGAGAGATGGAAACACCATATATTTT. Translation: CASSPRDGNTIYF.

This clone was seen a few times. V usage is TRBV4-2 and J usage is TRBJ1-1; TRBD1 matches 8 bases. V was pared by 1 base and J by 0 bases, with 4 bases of the junction left unmatched. The CDR3 totals 16 residues. Per the germline V gene, CDR1 is LGHNA and CDR2 is YNFKEQ. Here the CDR3 DNA reads TGTGCCAGCAGCCAAGGGTGGGGACAGGTGAACACTGAAGCTTTCTTT. Encoded protein: CASSQGWGQVNTEAFF.

This rearrangement joins TRBV27 to TRBJ2-7; 12 positions match TRBD2. Germline values: CDR1 MNHEY, CDR2 SMNVEV (reference sequence). There are 17 residues in the CDR3. V trimming: 3 bases; J trimming: 1 base; junction bases outside the gene matches: 7. The CDR3 DNA is TGTGCCAGCAGTTTGGCGACTAGCGGGAGTGAATCCTACGAGCAGTACTTC. Encoded protein: CASSLATSGSESYEQYF.

The chain carries TRBV2 and TRBJ2-7; maybe TRBD1 (6 bases). V was cut by 2 bases and J by 1 base, with 9 bases left in between. Germline V CDR1 and CDR2: SNHLY, FYNNEI. CDR3 length: 14 amino acids. The CDR3 is CASSETQGSYEQYF. The CDR3 nucleotides are TGTGCCAGCAGTGAAACACAGGGATCCTACGAGCAGTACTTC.

This clone occurred a few times. The chain couples TRBV29-1 to TRBJ1-6; no clear D. The V gene's germline CDR1 is SQVTM and CDR2 ANQGSEA. CDR3 length: 16 residues. Trimming removed 0 bases from V and 0 bases from J, with 9 bases in between. CDR3 sequence reads: CSVEDKESSYNSPLHF. Here the CDR3 DNA reads TGCAGCGTTGAAGATAAAGAGAGCTCCTATAATTCACCCCTCCACTTT.

The chain recombines TRBV5-6 with TRBJ2-1, with a tentative D call TRBD1 (6 bases). Germline loops: CDR1 SGHDT, CDR2 YYEEEE. The CDR3 is 15 residues long. Deletions cut 4 bases from V and 9 bases from J, with 20 bases between. Here the CDR3 reads CASSAPPGHGVEQFF. The CDR3 region has the DNA TGTGCCAGCAGCGCCCCCCCGGGACATGGAGTTGAGCAGTTCTTC.

V gene TRBV6-5 combines with J gene TRBJ2-7; 7 bases line up with TRBD1. CDR3 length: 14 residues. V was clipped by 8 bases and J by 2 bases; unmatched bases: 9. Per the germline V gene, CDR1 is MNHEY and CDR2 is SVGAGI. In nucleotides, the CDR3 is TGTGCCAGCGTTGACAGGGATTCCCCCTACGAGCAGTACTTC. Translating it yields CASVDRDSPYEQYF.